This T cell receptor (beta chain) was captured by sequencing in a study of T cells in Graves' hyperthyroidism and ophthalmopathy. The study's findings and limits: A model of 13 V-J pairs discriminated ophthalmopathy from stable hyperthyroidism.

The CDR3 regions of TCR beta were amplified from RNA transcripts. The HTBI primer set drove a first-round RT-PCR of the TCR CDR3. TCRdb fed the multiplex PCR reads into MiXCR, producing one record per CDR3 protein. The repertoire holds around 190,000 distinct CDR3 sequences, with about a sixth as singletons. The CDR3 loop spans 11 amino acids. Germline CDR1 is MDHEN and CDR2 is SYDVKM. Those with hyperthyroidism were 18 to 65 years old, newly diagnosed, and ill for under 2 months. As regards this clonotype: Its target is not known. A read error may produce the germline difference seen at one junction end.

The J gene is TRBJ2-5, the V gene TRBV28; D not resolved. This receptor was obtained from a woman in her forties or fifties with Graves' hyperthyroidism. Sequences were obtained from blood. CDR3 in DNA: TGTGCCAGCAGTTCACAAGAGGCCCAGTACTTC. Protein: CASSSQEAQYF.